This T cell receptor (beta chain) originates from a study of T-cell memory formation after mild COVID-19. Study details: TCR clusters largely stayed donor specific.

TCRdb independently ran MiXCR on the 5' RACE reads; one entry per CDR3 protein. The table lists 200,000 to 300,000 distinct CDR3 sequences, 15% of them singletons. Germline CDR1 and CDR2: SEHNR and FQNEAQ (reference sequence). The CDR3 contains 16 residues. V shed 5 bases and J 9 bases; nucleotides not matched to a gene: 13. Of note for this clonotype: Its cognate antigen is unknown.

Study-level findings and limits: Confirmation of SARS-CoV-2 specificity was lacking for second-wave clones peaking day 37. CD4+ contracting clones were found mainly in CM and EM, and CD8+ ones in EMRA.

The TCR comes from an adult woman who had mild COVID-19 (a few samples of this study predate the infection). Cell type and time point are not known. The sample comprised PBMCs or a T cell subset sorted from them (not recorded which). The chain links TRBV7-9 to TRBJ2-1; 10 bases are a match to TRBD1. The CDR3 DNA is TGTGCCAGCAGCCCCTCCGTGGGGACAGGGGTGCCTGAGCAGTTCTTC. Translating gives CASSPSVGTGVPEQFF. The variable domain in full, completed from reference TRBV7-9 and TRBJ2-1, reads DTGVSQNPRHKITKRGQNVTFRCDPISEHNRLYWYRQTLGQGPEFLTYFQNEAQLEKSRLLSDRFSAERPKGSFSTLEIQRTEQGDSAMYLCASSPSVGTGVPEQFFGPGTRLTVL.